The next 5 T cell receptor beta chains were all read from a single sample in a study of blood T cell repertoires in COVID-19. Only in-frame clones appear in the TCRdb table, and some are missing; sequencing was by immunoSEQ multiplex PCR. The sample yields 250,000 or so clones, under 90% seen once. Material: peripheral blood. These receptors were collected from a woman in her thirties or forties who had recovered from COVID-19.

The V gene is TRBV7-2, the J gene TRBJ2-3; D gene unclear. Germline V lookup: CDR1 SGHTA, CDR2 FQGNSA. The CDR3 has 13 residues. Trimming shortened V by 5 bases and J by 8 bases, and 14 bases separated the two germline ends. The DNA of the CDR3 is TGTGCCAGCAGCCCCTTGAACGGCGGTACGCAGTATTTT. Translating it yields CASSPLNGGTQYF.

The V call is TRBV27, the J call TRBJ1-5; D may be TRBD1 (6 bases). Germline values: CDR1 MNHEY, CDR2 SMNVEV (reference sequence). There are 15 residues in the CDR3. The V and J ends lost 5 bases and 1 base respectively, with 12 bases between them. The CDR3 nucleotides read TGTGCCAGCAGTGAAGACAGGACGAGCAATCAGCCCCAGCATTTT. This codes for CASSEDRTSNQPQHF.

The chain couples TRBV9 to TRBJ2-3; TRBD2 matches 9 bases. The CDR3 runs 16 residues. Germline trimming cut 0 bases from V and 4 bases from J; bases unmatched to any gene: 6. Germline V gene data show CDR1 as SGDLS and CDR2 as YYNGEE. The CDR3 region is CASSVGASGNADTQYF. CDR3 sequence (DNA): TGTGCCAGCAGCGTAGGCGCTAGCGGGAATGCAGATACGCAGTATTTT.

This clone has just a few counts. The chain is built from TRBV7-2 and TRBJ1-1, with a weak D call TRBD1 (5 bases). V lost 5 bases and J 6 bases, leaving 10 bases between the germline ends. The CDR3 extends over 12 amino acids. Germline CDR1 and CDR2: SGHTA and FQGNSA. CDR3 coding DNA: TGTGCCAGCAGCCGGCAGGGCCCTGAAGCTTTCTTT. Its translation: CASSRQGPEAFF.

The chain couples TRBV19 to TRBJ2-7; 8 nucleotides align to TRBD2. The V gene's germline CDR1 is LNHDA and CDR2 SQIVND (reference sequence). The J segment lost 4 bases and the V segment lost 4 bases, leaving 15 bases of the junction unmatched. This CDR3 has 17 amino acids. The CDR3 loop reads CASSTSSGTRAPYEQYF. In DNA form, the CDR3 reads TGTGCCAGTAGTACTTCCTCCGGGACTAGGGCTCCGTACGAGCAGTACTTC.